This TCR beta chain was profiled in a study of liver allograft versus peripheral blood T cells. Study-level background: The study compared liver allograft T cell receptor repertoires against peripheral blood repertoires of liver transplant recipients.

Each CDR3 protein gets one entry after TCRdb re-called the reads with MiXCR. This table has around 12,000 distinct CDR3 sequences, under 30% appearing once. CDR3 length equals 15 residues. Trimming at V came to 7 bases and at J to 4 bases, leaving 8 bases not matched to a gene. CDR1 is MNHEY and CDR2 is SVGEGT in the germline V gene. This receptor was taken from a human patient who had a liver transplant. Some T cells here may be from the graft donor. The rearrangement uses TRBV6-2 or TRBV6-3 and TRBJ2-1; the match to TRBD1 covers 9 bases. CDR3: CASTARGQGYNEQFF. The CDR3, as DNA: TGTGCCAGCACAGCCAGAGGACAGGGGTACAATGAGCAGTTCTTC.